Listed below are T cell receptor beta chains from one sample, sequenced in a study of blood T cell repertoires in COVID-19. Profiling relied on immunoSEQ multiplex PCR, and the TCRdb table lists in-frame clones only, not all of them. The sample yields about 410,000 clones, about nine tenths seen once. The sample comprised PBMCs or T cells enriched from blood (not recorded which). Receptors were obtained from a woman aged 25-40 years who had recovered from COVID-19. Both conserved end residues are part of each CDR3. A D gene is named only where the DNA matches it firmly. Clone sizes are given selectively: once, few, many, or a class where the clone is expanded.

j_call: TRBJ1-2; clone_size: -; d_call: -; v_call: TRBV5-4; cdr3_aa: CASSPDTAYGYTF; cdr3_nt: TGTGCCAGCAGCCCTGACACAGCCTATGGCTACACCTTC
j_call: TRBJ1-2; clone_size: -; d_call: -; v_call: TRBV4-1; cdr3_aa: CASSQDGNRAQSNYGYTF; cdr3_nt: TGCGCCAGCAGCCAAGATGGGAACAGGGCTCAGAGTAACTATGGCTACACCTTC
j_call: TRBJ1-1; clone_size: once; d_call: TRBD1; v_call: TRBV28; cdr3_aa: CASSLRWRTGGTEAFF; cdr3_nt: TGTGCCAGCAGTTTAAGGTGGAGGACAGGGGGCACTGAAGCTTTCTTT
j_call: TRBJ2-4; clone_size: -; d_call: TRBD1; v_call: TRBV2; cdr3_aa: CASSADRTQNIQYF; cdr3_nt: TGTGCCAGCAGTGCGGACAGGACCCAAAACATTCAGTACTTC
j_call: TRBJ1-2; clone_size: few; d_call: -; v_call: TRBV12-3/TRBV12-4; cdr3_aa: CASSTSRVWGYTF; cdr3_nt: TGTGCCAGCAGTACATCCAGGGTGTGGGGCTACACCTTC
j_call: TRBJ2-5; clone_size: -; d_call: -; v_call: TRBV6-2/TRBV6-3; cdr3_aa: CASSQDVGTIDF; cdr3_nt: TGTGCCAGCAGTCAGGATGTCGGGACAATAGACTTC
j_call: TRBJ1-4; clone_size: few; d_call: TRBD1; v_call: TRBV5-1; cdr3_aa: CASSNGDRGRGKLFF; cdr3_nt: TGCGCCAGCAGCAATGGTGACAGGGGGCGCGGAAAACTGTTTTTT
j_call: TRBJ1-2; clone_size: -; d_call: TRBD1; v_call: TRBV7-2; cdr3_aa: CASSLSPPGTGGAYGYTF; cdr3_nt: TGTGCCAGCAGCTTATCCCCGCCAGGGACAGGGGGCGCTTATGGCTACACCTTC
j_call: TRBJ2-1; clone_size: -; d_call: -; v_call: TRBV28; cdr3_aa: CASSLPVKNEQFF; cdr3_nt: TGTGCCAGCAGTCTCCCGGTTAAGAATGAGCAGTTCTTC
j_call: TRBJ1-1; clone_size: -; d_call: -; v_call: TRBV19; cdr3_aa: CASSLAPPKNTEAFF; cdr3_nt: TGTGCCAGTAGTTTGGCACCACCCAAGAACACTGAAGCTTTCTTT
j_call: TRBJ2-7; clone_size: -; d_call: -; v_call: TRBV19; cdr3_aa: CASSKNGGLAAPEQYF; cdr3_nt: TGTGCCAGTAGTAAAAATGGGGGGCTAGCGGCGCCCGAGCAGTACTTC
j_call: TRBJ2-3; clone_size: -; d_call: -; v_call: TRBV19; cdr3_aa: CASSIALSAHQGTDTQYF; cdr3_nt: TGTGCCAGTAGTATAGCCCTAAGCGCGCACCAAGGAACAGATACGCAGTATTTT
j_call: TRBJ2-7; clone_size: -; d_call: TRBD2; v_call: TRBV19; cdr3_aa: CASSIMAGDWYEQYF; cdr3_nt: TGTGCCAGTAGTATTATGGCGGGAGATTGGTACGAGCAGTACTTC
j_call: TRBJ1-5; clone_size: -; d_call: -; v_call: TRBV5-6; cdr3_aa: CASSLAREQPQHF; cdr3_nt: TGTGCCAGCAGCTTGGCCCGAGAGCAGCCCCAGCATTTT
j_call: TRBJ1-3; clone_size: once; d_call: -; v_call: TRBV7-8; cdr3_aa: CASSLSSGNTIYF; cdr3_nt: TGTGCCAGCAGCTTATCTTCTGGAAACACCATATATTTT
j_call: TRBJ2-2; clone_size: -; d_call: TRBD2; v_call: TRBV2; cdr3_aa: CASRRLAGATGELFF; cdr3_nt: TGTGCCAGCAGGAGACTAGCGGGCGCGACCGGGGAGCTGTTTTTT
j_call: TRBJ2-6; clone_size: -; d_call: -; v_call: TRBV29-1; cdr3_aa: CSVEFPFSGANVLTF; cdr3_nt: TGCAGCGTTGAATTCCCTTTCTCTGGGGCCAACGTCCTGACTTTC
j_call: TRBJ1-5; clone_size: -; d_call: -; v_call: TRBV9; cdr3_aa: CASSLRGNQDQPQHF; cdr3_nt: TGTGCCAGCAGCCTCCGGGGGAACCAGGATCAGCCCCAGCATTTT
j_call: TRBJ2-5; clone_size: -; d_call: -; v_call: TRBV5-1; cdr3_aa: CASSTTGYQETQYF; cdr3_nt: TGCGCCAGCAGCACCACAGGTTACCAAGAGACCCAGTACTTC
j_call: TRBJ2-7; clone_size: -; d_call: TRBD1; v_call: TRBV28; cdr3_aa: CASSGKTGGVNEQYF; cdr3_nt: TGTGCCAGCAGTGGGAAGACAGGGGGTGTCAACGAGCAGTACTTC
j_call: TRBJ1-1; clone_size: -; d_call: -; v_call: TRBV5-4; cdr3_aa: CASSLVSRGTEAFF; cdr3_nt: TGTGCCAGCAGCTTGGTATCTCGGGGCACTGAAGCTTTCTTT
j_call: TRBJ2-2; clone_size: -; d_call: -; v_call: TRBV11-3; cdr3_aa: CASSLGTTGGELFF; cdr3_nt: TGTGCCAGCAGCTTAGGAACAACGGGCGGGGAGCTGTTTTTT
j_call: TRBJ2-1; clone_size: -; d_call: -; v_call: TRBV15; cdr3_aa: CATSRDLAWAESYNEQFF; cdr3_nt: TGTGCCACCAGCAGAGATTTGGCGTGGGCAGAAAGCTACAATGAGCAGTTCTTC
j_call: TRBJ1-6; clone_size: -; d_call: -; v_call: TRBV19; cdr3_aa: CASSIGRTANRSPLHF; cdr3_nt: TGTGCCAGTAGTATCGGGAGGACGGCGAACAGGTCACCCCTCCACTTT
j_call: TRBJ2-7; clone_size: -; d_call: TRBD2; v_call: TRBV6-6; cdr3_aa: CASRGFGTSRSEQYF; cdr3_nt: TGTGCCAGCAGGGGGTTTGGGACTAGTCGGTCCGAGCAGTACTTC
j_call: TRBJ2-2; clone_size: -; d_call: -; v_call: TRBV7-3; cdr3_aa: CASSLGVATGELFF; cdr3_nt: TGTGCCAGCAGCTTAGGTGTGGCCACCGGGGAGCTGTTTTTT
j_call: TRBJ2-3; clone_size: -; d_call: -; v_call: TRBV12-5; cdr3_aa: CASGLGQVGTDTQYF; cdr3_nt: TGTGCTAGTGGTTTGGGTCAGGTCGGCACAGATACGCAGTATTTT
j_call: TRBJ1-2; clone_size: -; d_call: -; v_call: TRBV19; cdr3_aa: CASSMVVRHTNYGYTF; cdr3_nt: TGTGCCAGTAGTATGGTGGTGAGACATACTAACTATGGCTACACCTTC
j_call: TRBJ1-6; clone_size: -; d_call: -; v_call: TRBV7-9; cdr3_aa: CASSRIEVSPLHF; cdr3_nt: TGTGCCAGCAGCCGCATAGAGGTTTCACCCCTCCACTTT
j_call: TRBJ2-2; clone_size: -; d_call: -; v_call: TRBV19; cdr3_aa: CASSTRLSGENTGELFF; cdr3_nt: TGTGCCAGTAGTACCCGCCTATCGGGAGAAAACACCGGGGAGCTGTTTTTT
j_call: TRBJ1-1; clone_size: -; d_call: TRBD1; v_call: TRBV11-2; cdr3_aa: CASSPRQGTTNTEAFF; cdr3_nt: TGTGCCAGCAGCCCCCGACAGGGGACGACGAACACTGAAGCTTTCTTT
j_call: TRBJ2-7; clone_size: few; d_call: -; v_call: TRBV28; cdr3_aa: CASRPPGLTLYEQYF; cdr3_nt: TGTGCCAGCAGACCACCGGGACTGACACTCTACGAGCAGTACTTC
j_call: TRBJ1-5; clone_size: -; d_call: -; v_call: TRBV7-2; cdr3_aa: CASSLGLNQPQHF; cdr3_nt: TGTGCCAGCAGCTTAGGACTGAATCAGCCCCAGCATTTT
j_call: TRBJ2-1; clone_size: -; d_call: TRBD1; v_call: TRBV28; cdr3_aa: CASSSVGTETYNEQFF; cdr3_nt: TGTGCCAGCAGTTCGGTCGGGACAGAGACCTACAATGAGCAGTTCTTC
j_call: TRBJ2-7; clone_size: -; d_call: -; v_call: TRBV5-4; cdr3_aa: CASSLGGPGGEQYF; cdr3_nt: TGTGCCAGCAGCTTGGGCGGTCCCGGGGGCGAGCAGTACTTC
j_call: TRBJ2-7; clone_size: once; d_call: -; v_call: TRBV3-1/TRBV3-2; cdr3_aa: CASSQDNLGREQYF; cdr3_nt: TGTGCCAGCAGTCAAGACAACTTGGGGCGCGAGCAGTACTTC
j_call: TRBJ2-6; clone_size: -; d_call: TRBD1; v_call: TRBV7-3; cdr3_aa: CASSRYRGLSGANVLTF; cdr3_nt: TGTGCCAGCAGTCGGTACAGGGGGCTGTCTGGGGCCAACGTCCTGACTTTC
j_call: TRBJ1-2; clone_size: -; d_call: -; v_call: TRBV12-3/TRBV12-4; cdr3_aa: CASSLAYRSCTF; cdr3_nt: TGTGCCAGCAGTTTAGCGTATCGGTCCTGCACCTTC
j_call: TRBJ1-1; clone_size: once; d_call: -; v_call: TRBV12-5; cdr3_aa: CASGLASPNTEAFF; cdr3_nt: TGTGCTAGTGGTTTGGCTTCTCCGAACACTGAAGCTTTCTTT
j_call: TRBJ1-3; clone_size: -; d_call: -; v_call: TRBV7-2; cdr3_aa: CASSFPGNTIYF; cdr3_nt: TGTGCCAGCAGCTTCCCAGGAAACACCATATATTTT
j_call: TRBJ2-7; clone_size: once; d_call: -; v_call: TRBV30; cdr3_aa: CAWSGETSTYEQYF; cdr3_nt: TGTGCCTGGAGTGGCGAGACATCTACCTACGAGCAGTACTTC
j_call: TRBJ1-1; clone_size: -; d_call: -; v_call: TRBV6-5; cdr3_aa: CASNRGPSEAFF; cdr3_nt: TGTGCCAGCAATCGCGGGCCCTCTGAAGCTTTCTTT
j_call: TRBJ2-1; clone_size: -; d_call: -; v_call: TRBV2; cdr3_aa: CASSYDRSSYNEQFF; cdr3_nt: TGTGCCAGCAGTTATGACAGGAGCTCCTACAATGAGCAGTTCTTC
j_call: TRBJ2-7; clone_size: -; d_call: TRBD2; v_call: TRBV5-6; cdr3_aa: CASSLSGGTFYEQYF; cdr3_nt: TGTGCCAGCAGCTTGAGCGGGGGGACGTTCTACGAGCAGTACTTC
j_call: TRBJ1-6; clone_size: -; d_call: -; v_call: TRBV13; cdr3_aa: CASSLGPGAGEYSPLHF; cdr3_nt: TGTGCCAGCAGCTTAGGGCCAGGTGCGGGAGAGTATTCACCCCTCCACTTT
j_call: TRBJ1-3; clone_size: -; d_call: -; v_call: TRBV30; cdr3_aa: CAWGRGDSHSGNTIYF; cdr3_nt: TGTGCCTGGGGAAGAGGCGACAGTCACTCTGGAAACACCATATATTTT
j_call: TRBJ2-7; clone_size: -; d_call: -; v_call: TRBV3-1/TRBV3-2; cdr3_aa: CASHKVGETGLFYEQYF; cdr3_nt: TGTGCCAGCCACAAGGTGGGGGAGACAGGACTTTTCTACGAGCAGTACTTC
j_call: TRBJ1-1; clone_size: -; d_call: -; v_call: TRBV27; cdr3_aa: CASSLSRNSLMNTEAFF; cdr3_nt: TGTGCCAGCAGTTTATCAAGAAACAGCTTGATGAACACTGAAGCTTTCTTT
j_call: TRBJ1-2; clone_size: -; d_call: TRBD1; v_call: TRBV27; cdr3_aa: CASSTQGQSEGYTF; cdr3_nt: TGTGCCAGCAGTACCCAGGGACAGTCGGAAGGCTACACCTTC
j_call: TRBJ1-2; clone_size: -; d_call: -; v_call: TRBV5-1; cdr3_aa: CASSLLGAKRGYTF; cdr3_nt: TGCGCCAGCAGCTTGTTGGGAGCGAAAAGGGGCTACACCTTC
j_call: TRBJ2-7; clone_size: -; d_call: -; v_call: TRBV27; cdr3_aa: CASSLSGGNEQYF; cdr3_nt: TGTGCCAGCAGTTTATCAGGCGGAAACGAGCAGTACTTC
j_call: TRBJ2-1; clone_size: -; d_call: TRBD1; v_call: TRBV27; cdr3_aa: CASSFIGTGNGNEQFF; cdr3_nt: TGTGCCAGCAGTTTCATAGGGACAGGGAATGGCAATGAGCAGTTCTTC
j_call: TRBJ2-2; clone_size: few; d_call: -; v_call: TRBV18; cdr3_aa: CASSPRLTNTGELFF; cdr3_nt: TGTGCCAGCTCACCACGACTAACGAACACCGGGGAGCTGTTTTTT
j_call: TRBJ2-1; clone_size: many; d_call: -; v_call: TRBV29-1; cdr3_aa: CSVEYRSPYNEQFF; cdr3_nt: TGCAGCGTTGAATACCGGAGCCCCTACAATGAGCAGTTCTTC
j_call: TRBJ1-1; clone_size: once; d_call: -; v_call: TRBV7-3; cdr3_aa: CASSLVSGTPNTEAFF; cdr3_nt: TGTGCCAGCAGCTTAGTCAGCGGGACACCGAACACTGAAGCTTTCTTT
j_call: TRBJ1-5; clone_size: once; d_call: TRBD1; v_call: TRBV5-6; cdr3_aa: CASSFYRDRGQFQPQHF; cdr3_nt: TGTGCCAGCAGCTTCTACCGGGACAGGGGGCAATTTCAGCCCCAGCATTTT
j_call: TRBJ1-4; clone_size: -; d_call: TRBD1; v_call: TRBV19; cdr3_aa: CASSTGQGAATNEKLFF; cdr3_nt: TGTGCCAGTAGTACTGGACAGGGGGCAGCAACTAATGAAAAACTGTTTTTT
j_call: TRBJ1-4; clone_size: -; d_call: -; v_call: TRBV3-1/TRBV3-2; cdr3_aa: CASSPSGGLATNEKLFF; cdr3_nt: TGTGCCAGCAGCCCATCGGGGGGACTAGCAACTAATGAAAAACTGTTTTTT
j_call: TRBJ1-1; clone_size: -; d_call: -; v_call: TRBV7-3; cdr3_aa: CASSLNVGGKPEAFF; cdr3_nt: TGTGCCAGCAGCTTAAATGTGGGGGGGAAGCCTGAAGCTTTCTTT